The rows below give T cell receptor beta chains drawn from one sample of a study of blood T cell repertoires in COVID-19. Sequenced by immunoSEQ multiplex PCR; TCRdb stores in-frame clones only, minus some. The sample lists hundreds of thousands of clones, around nine tenths occurring once. The sequencing sample was made of peripheral blood. The receptors derive from a woman under 30 who had recovered from COVID-19. CDR3s include the opening cysteine and the closing phenylalanine or tryptophan. A D gene is named only where the DNA matches it firmly. Clone size is not always given. Where it is, it says once, few, many or a class for expanded clones.

cdr3_nt cdr3_aa j_call v_call d_call clone_size
TGTGCCAGCAGCCATGACAGGGGGCGGTTGACCGGGGAGCTGTTTTTT CASSHDRGRLTGELFF TRBJ2-2 TRBV3-1/TRBV3-2 TRBD1 NA
TGTGCCAGCAGCCGAACTACTTTGGAAAACACCATATATTTT CASSRTTLENTIYF TRBJ1-3 TRBV7-9 NA NA
TGTGCCAGCAGGGTAACTGGCGGATACCAAGAGACCCAGTACTTC CASRVTGGYQETQYF TRBJ2-5 TRBV5-4 NA NA
TGTGCCAGCAGCTTTTCCCTCAATGAGCAGTTCTTC CASSFSLNEQFF TRBJ2-1 TRBV7-2 NA NA
TGCGCCAGCAGCCCCGGGACAGGGGTTACAGATACGCAGTATTTT CASSPGTGVTDTQYF TRBJ2-3 TRBV4-3 TRBD1 NA
TGTGCCTGGAGTTCTACCGGGACAGACTCTGGAAACACCATATATTTT CAWSSTGTDSGNTIYF TRBJ1-3 TRBV30 TRBD1 NA
TGTGCCACCAGCATTAGCGGGAGGGCCGGTGAGCAGTTCTTC CATSISGRAGEQFF TRBJ2-1 TRBV15 TRBD2 NA
TGTGCCAGCAGCTTGCGCGGGAGCCGGGGGGAGACCCAGTACTTC CASSLRGSRGETQYF TRBJ2-5 TRBV3-1/TRBV3-2 TRBD2 once
TGTGCCAGCAGTATGAGAGAAAAACTGTTTTTT CASSMREKLFF TRBJ1-4 TRBV12-3/TRBV12-4 NA NA
TGTGCCAGCAGTTTGACAGGGGCCAAAAACATTCAGTACTTC CASSLTGAKNIQYF TRBJ2-4 TRBV28 TRBD1 NA
TGTGCCAGCAGGAGACTAGCGGGAGCCGGGGAGCTGTTTTTT CASRRLAGAGELFF TRBJ2-2 TRBV5-4 TRBD2 NA
TGTGCCAGCAGCCGACCGGGAGCGGGAGATACGGTTGAGACCCAGTACTTC CASSRPGAGDTVETQYF TRBJ2-5 TRBV5-4 TRBD2 NA
TGTGCCAGCAGCCGGACTAGCGGGACCGGGGAGCTGTTTTTT CASSRTSGTGELFF TRBJ2-2 TRBV7-2 TRBD2 NA
TGCGCCAGCAGCTTCGGCCGCGGAGAGACCCAGTACTTC CASSFGRGETQYF TRBJ2-5 TRBV5-1 NA few
TGTGCCAGCAGTGGCGATACAGGGGTTAGTGATGAAGCTTTCTTT CASSGDTGVSDEAFF TRBJ1-1 TRBV25-1 TRBD1 NA
TGTGCCAGCAGCCAGCGACTAGCGGGAGGGCCGGTAGATACGCAGTATTTT CASSQRLAGGPVDTQYF TRBJ2-3 TRBV7-2 TRBD2 NA
TGTGCCACCAGTGCCTTGACAGGGTACGGCTACACCTTC CATSALTGYGYTF TRBJ1-2 TRBV24-1 TRBD1 NA
TGTGCCAGCGGGACAGTACGTGAGACCCAGTACTTC CASGTVRETQYF TRBJ2-5 TRBV2 TRBD1 NA
TGTGCCAGCAGTCGCACCGGGACAGCAAACTATGGCTACACCTTC CASSRTGTANYGYTF TRBJ1-2 TRBV6-2/TRBV6-3 TRBD1 NA
TGCAGTGCTTCTAAGAACACTGAAGCTTTCTTT CSASKNTEAFF TRBJ1-1 TRBV20-1 NA NA
TGCGCCAGCAGCCAAGAGGCCGGGGATACGCAGTATTTT CASSQEAGDTQYF TRBJ2-3 TRBV4-3 NA once
TGTGCCAGCAGCTTAGCGGGTGGCAACAGGGCATGGAACACTGAAGCTTTCTTT CASSLAGGNRAWNTEAFF TRBJ1-1 TRBV7-8 NA once
TGTGCCAGCACCAGGACTCCCTCCAATGAGCAGTTCTTC CASTRTPSNEQFF TRBJ2-1 TRBV12-3/TRBV12-4 NA NA
TGTGCCAGCAGCTTGGGAACTTACAATGAGCAGTTCTTC CASSLGTYNEQFF TRBJ2-1 TRBV5-4 NA NA
TGTGCCAGCAGTTTAATCCAGGGGCTGAACACTGAAGCTTTCTTT CASSLIQGLNTEAFF TRBJ1-1 TRBV28 NA NA
TGCGCCAGCAGTATCTCTAGCGGGAATTACAATGAGCAGTTCTTC CASSISSGNYNEQFF TRBJ2-1 TRBV5-1 TRBD2 NA
TGTGCCAGCAGCTTCGTGGGCAGGGGGCTGATAGATACGCAGTATTTT CASSFVGRGLIDTQYF TRBJ2-3 TRBV7-9 TRBD1 NA
TGCAGCGCAAATGCCCTGCGGGAGGGCGGAACAGATACGCAGTATTTT CSANALREGGTDTQYF TRBJ2-3 TRBV29-1 TRBD2 NA
TGTGCCAGCAGCCTGACAGGGCCTGACTATGGCTACACCTTC CASSLTGPDYGYTF TRBJ1-2 TRBV5-6 TRBD1 NA
TGTGCCAGTAGTATTCTGGGGGGCACTGAAGCTTTCTTT CASSILGGTEAFF TRBJ1-1 TRBV19 NA once
TGTGCCAGCAGCTCGGGACAGCGCGGCTACACCTTC CASSSGQRGYTF TRBJ1-2 TRBV11-3 TRBD1 NA